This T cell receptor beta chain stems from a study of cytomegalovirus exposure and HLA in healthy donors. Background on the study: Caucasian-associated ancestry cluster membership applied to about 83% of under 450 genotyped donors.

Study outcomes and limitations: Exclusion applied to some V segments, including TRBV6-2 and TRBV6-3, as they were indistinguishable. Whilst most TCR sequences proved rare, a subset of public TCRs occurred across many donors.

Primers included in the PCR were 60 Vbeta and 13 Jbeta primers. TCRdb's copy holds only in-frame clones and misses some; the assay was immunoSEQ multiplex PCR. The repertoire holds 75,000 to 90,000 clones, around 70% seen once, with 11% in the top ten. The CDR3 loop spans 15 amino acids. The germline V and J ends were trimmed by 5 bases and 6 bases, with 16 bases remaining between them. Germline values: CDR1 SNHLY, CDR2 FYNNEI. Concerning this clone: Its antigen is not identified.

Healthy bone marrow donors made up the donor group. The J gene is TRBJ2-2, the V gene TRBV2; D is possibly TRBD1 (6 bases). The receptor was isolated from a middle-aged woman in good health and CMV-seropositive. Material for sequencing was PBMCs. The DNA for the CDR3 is TGTGCCAGCAGTCACCGGGACACGGCCTCCGGGGAGCTGTTTTTT. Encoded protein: CASSHRDTASGELFF. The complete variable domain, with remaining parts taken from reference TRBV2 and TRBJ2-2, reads EPEVTQTPSHQVTQMGQEVILRCVPISNHLYFYWYRQILGQKVEFLVSFYNNEISEKSEIFDDQFSVERPDGSNFTLKIRSTKLEDSAMYFCASSHRDTASGELFFGEGSRLTVL.